A selection of T cell receptor beta chains follows, all from one sample in a study of breast tumors, draining lymph nodes, adjacent tissues. TCRdb reprocessed the multiplex PCR reads with MiXCR, giving one entry per CDR3 protein. The sample holds about 130,000 distinct CDR3 sequences, about 20% seen once. Sample: axillary lymph node tissue. The source is a female donor with breast cancer. Some clones in this sample may be carry-over from other donors' samples. Each CDR3 is given with its conserved first and last residue. A D gene is named only where the DNA matches it firmly. Not all rows give a size; the values are once, few, many and, for expanded clones, a class.

-,TRBV19,-,TRBJ2-2,TGTGCCAGTAGTATCGATGGCAGGGGACTCAACACCGGGGAGCTGCTTTTT,CASSIDGRGLNTGELLF
many,TRBV13,TRBD2,TRBJ2-1,TGTGCCAGCAGCTTAGGAGGGGGTCTAGCGGGAGTCAATGAGCAGTTCTTC,CASSLGGGLAGVNEQFF
many,TRBV7-2,-,TRBJ2-3,TGTGCCAGCAGCTTAGTATTCGGGGCAGATACGCAGTATTTT,CASSLVFGADTQYF
many,TRBV2,TRBD1,TRBJ2-2,TGTGCCAGCAGTGACCGGACAGGGTTTCCTAACACCGGGGAGCTGTTTTTT,CASSDRTGFPNTGELFF
many,TRBV30,-,TRBJ1-5,TGTGCCTGGAGTCGCGGGTTCGGCAATCAGCCCCAGCATTTT,CAWSRGFGNQPQHF
many,TRBV3-1,TRBD1,TRBJ2-7,TGTGCCAGCAGCACCCGACAGGGGACCTACGAGCAGTACTTC,CASSTRQGTYEQYF
many,TRBV20-1,-,TRBJ2-2,TGCAGTGCGCGACAGGCGATGAACACCGGGGAGCTGTTTTTT,CSARQAMNTGELFF
many,TRBV12-5,-,TRBJ2-5,TGTGCTAGTGGACTAGAAGAGACCCAGTACTTC,CASGLEETQYF
-,TRBV29-1,TRBD2,TRBJ2-1,TGCAGCGTAGACGCCGGGACTACCTACAATGAGCAGTTCTTC,CSVDAGTTYNEQFF
many,TRBV6-1,TRBD1,TRBJ1-2,TGTGCCAGCAGTGCCCGGACAGGGACCCACTATGGCTACACCTTC,CASSARTGTHYGYTF
many,TRBV20-1,-,TRBJ2-1,TGCAGTGCTAGTAGCGGCGGAAGCTCCTACAATGAGCAGTTCTTC,CSASSGGSSYNEQFF
many,TRBV12-3/TRBV12-4,TRBD2,TRBJ2-5,TGTGCCAGCAGTTATACTAGCGGAAAAGAGACCCAGTACTTC,CASSYTSGKETQYF
many,TRBV9,-,TRBJ2-2,TGTGCCAGCAGCGTAGTAGGAGGCCCCGCCGGGGAGCTGTTTTTT,CASSVVGGPAGELFF
many,TRBV30,-,TRBJ1-6,TGTGCCTGGACAAAAGGGACGGTGTGGACGATAGATTCACCCCTCCACTTT,CAWTKGTVWTIDSPLHF
many,TRBV15,TRBD1,TRBJ2-6,TGTGCCACCAGCGGAAGGACAGGGCGGTCGTCTGGGGCCAACGTCCTGACTTTC,CATSGRTGRSSGANVLTF
many,TRBV7-8,-,TRBJ1-5,TGTGCCAGCAGCAGTGGACCGGCTGAAGGGCCCCAGCATTTT,CASSSGPAEGPQHF
-,TRBV7-7,-,TRBJ2-5,TGTGCTAGCAGCTTAGGGCATTCAGTAAGGGAGACCCACTACTTC,CASSLGHSVRETHYF
-,TRBV19,TRBD1,TRBJ1-1,TGTGCCAGTAGTACCTCCGGACAGGGGAACACTGAAGCTTTCTTT,CASSTSGQGNTEAFF
many,TRBV7-3,-,TRBJ2-2,TGTGCCAGCAGTTCCGGGCCCTCTGCGGAGCTGTTTTTT,CASSSGPSAELFF
few,TRBV27,-,TRBJ2-3,TGTGCCAGCACCTCACTGGGTACGAAGGGATTGGATACGCAGTATTTT,CASTSLGTKGLDTQYF
few,TRBV20-1,-,TRBJ1-5,TGCAGTGCTCCTCGGCGGGGGGACAATCAGCCCCAGCATTTT,CSAPRRGDNQPQHF
few,TRBV24-1,TRBD1,TRBJ2-5,TGTGCCACCAGTGACCCCGCCTCCAGAAGGGGGCCCCAAGAGACCCAGTACTTC,CATSDPASRRGPQETQYF
many,TRBV5-5,-,TRBJ2-7,TGTGCCAGCAGCTTGGACCGGGGCTCCTACGAGCAGTACTTC,CASSLDRGSYEQYF
many,TRBV14,TRBD2,TRBJ2-7,TGTGCCAGCAGCCCCAGTGGACTAGCGGGCTACGAGCAGTACTTC,CASSPSGLAGYEQYF
many,TRBV3-1,TRBD2,TRBJ2-3,TGTGCCAGCAGCCACCGGACTAGCGGAATGAATACGCAGTATTTT,CASSHRTSGMNTQYF
many,TRBV6-1,TRBD1,TRBJ1-2,TGTGCCAGCAGCGACTTAGGACAGGGTGACTATGGCTACACCTTC,CASSDLGQGDYGYTF
many,TRBV6-4,-,TRBJ1-6,TGTGCCAGCAGTGACCACAGGAATTCACCCCTCCACTTT,CASSDHRNSPLHF
many,TRBV18,-,TRBJ1-2,TGTGCCAGCTCACCTACTGGGTATGGCTACACCTTC,CASSPTGYGYTF
many,TRBV29-1,-,TRBJ2-7,TGCAGCGTTTCCGGGACTGGTACCTCCTACGAGCAGTACTTC,CSVSGTGTSYEQYF
many,TRBV6-5,-,TRBJ1-2,TGTGCCAGCAGTTACGTGGGCAGGGGATTAAATGGCTACACCTTC,CASSYVGRGLNGYTF
-,TRBV7-9,-,TRBJ1-1,TGTGCCAGCAGCGAACGGCGGGGGGGCTGGGGCGCTGAAGCTTTCTTT,CASSERRGGWGAEAFF
many,TRBV29-1,-,TRBJ1-3,TGTAGAGGACAGTCCACAGTCGAGGGCTCTGGAAACACCATATATTTT,CRGQSTVEGSGNTIYF
few,TRBV7-2,TRBD1,TRBJ2-3,TGTGCCAGCAGCTTTAGACAGGGGGGCTCAGATACGCAGTATTTT,CASSFRQGGSDTQYF
many,TRBV18,TRBD1,TRBJ1-4,TGTGCCAGCTCACCAGATAGGGGGCGGACTAATGAAAAACTGTTTTTT,CASSPDRGRTNEKLFF
-,TRBV19,-,TRBJ1-5,TGTGCCAGTAGTATCTTACGTCAACAGCGTAGCAATCAGCCCCAGCATTTT,CASSILRQQRSNQPQHF
many,TRBV7-8,TRBD2,TRBJ2-5,TGTGCCACCCCCGGGGTTGGCGGGAGCGAGACCCAGTACTTC,CATPGVGGSETQYF
many,TRBV29-1,-,TRBJ1-2,TGCAGCGTCCAAGGGGGGGCGCGGCACTATGGCTACACCTTC,CSVQGGARHYGYTF
many,TRBV4-1,-,TRBJ1-2,TGCGCCAGCAGCCACCCACAGGGAGGTATGATCTATGGCTACACCTTC,CASSHPQGGMIYGYTF
many,TRBV7-9,TRBD2,TRBJ2-7,TGTGCCAGCAGCTTCTTGGCTAGCGGGAACTACGAGCAGTACTTC,CASSFLASGNYEQYF
few,TRBV27,TRBD2,TRBJ2-1,TGTGCCAGCAGGCGGACTAGGCAGTTTGAGCAGTTCTTC,CASRRTRQFEQFF
many,TRBV29-1,-,TRBJ1-5,TGCAGCGTTGTGACAGACTCGACCGACAACCAGCATTTT,CSVVTDSTDNQHF
few,TRBV19,TRBD1,TRBJ2-3,TGTGCCAGTAGTCCCGGGACAGCTACAGATACGCAGTATTTT,CASSPGTATDTQYF